A single sample gave rise to the 9 T cell receptor beta chains below, sequenced in a study of cytomegalovirus exposure and HLA in healthy donors. Repertoires were generated with immunoSEQ multiplex PCR, while TCRdb's copy carries only in-frame clones and drops some. The table has over 150,000 clones, around nine tenths seen once; the top ten hold under 13%. Sequencing was done on a sample of PBMCs. The receptors come from a woman aged 18 to 35 in good health and CMV-seropositive.

The chain carries TRBV6-8 and TRBJ2-2; possible D gene TRBD1, 5 bases. The germline gives CDR1 MNHGY, CDR2 SAAAGT. Deletions cut 3 bases from V and 1 base from J, with 9 bases between. The CDR3 is 15 residues long. CDR3 residues: CASSYVQGNTGELFF. The CDR3 nucleotides read TGTGCCAGCAGTTATGTCCAGGGGAACACCGGGGAGCTGTTTTTT.

V usage is TRBV6-5 and J usage is TRBJ1-1; D perhaps matches TRBD1 (6 bases). CDR1 and CDR2 (germline): MNHEY, SVGAGI. CDR3 length equals 15 residues. The V gene lost 5 bases and the J gene lost 1 base, with 14 bases spanning the gap. Written as DNA, the CDR3 is TGTGCCAGCAGTCCCCCCCCAGGGGCGAACACTGAAGCTTTCTTT. Translating gives CASSPPPGANTEAFF.

This clone was seen a few times. V usage is TRBV7-9 and J usage is TRBJ2-7; TRBD2 matches 10 bases. CDR1 SEHNR and CDR2 FQNEAQ come from the germline V gene (reference sequence). This CDR3 is 17 amino acids long. J gave up 5 bases and V 5 bases, and 15 bases lay outside the gene matches. In DNA form, the CDR3 reads TGTGCCAGCAGCGAGATTAGCGGGAGGACCGTGAGGAACGAGCAGTACTTC. The encoded protein is CASSEISGRTVRNEQYF.

The rearrangement uses TRBV7-2 and TRBJ2-1; D is uncertain. Germline V gene sequence: CDR1 SGHTA, CDR2 FQGNSA. Trimming removed 6 bases at V and 9 bases at J, with 9 bases between. The length of the CDR3 is 11 residues. The DNA of the CDR3 is TGTGCCAGCAGTCTCTCTCGTGAGCAGTTCTTC. It translates to CASSLSREQFF.

The genes are TRBV2 and TRBJ1-1; D is ambiguous. Deletions cut 6 bases from V and 2 bases from J, with 10 bases between. The germline gives CDR1 SNHLY, CDR2 FYNNEI. The CDR3 is 13 residues long. CDR3 amino acids: CASSVRQNTEAFF. The CDR3 coding sequence is TGTGCCAGCAGCGTAAGACAAAACACTGAAGCTTTCTTT. The whole variable domain, remainder taken from reference TRBV2 and TRBJ1-1, is EPEVTQTPSHQVTQMGQEVILRCVPISNHLYFYWYRQILGQKVEFLVSFYNNEISEKSEIFDDQFSVERPDGSNFTLKIRSTKLEDSAMYFCASSVRQNTEAFFGQGTRLTVV.

J is TRBJ1-1 and V is TRBV19; weak D call: TRBD1 (5 bases). The CDR3 is made up of 14 amino acids. With 3 bases removed from V and 6 bases from J, the gap between germline ends came to 14 bases. Germline V CDR1 and CDR2: LNHDA, SQIVND (reference sequence). The CDR3 DNA follows: TGTGCCAGTAGTATGGCAGGGTGGGGTCCTGAAGCTTTCTTT. Protein sequence: CASSMAGWGPEAFF.

This rearrangement joins TRBV11-3 to TRBJ2-7, with TRBD1 as a possible D gene (6 bases). Germline assignment: CDR1 SGHNT and CDR2 YENEEA. V was clipped by 5 bases and J by 4 bases, with 15 bases between them. CDR3 length: 14 amino acids. DNA of the CDR3: TGTGCCAGCAGCCCACGAGGACAGTCTTACGAGCAGTACTTC. Its protein product is CASSPRGQSYEQYF. The full variable domain, in which reference TRBV11-3 and TRBJ2-7 provide the parts outside the CDR3, is EAGVVQSPRYKIIEKKQPVAFWCNPISGHNTLYWYLQNLGQGPELLIRYENEEAVDDSQLPKDRFSAERLKGVDSTLKIQPAELGDSAVYLCASSPRGQSYEQYFGPGTRLTVT.

The gene calls are TRBV9 and TRBJ2-5; no definite D call. The V gene's germline CDR1 is SGDLS and CDR2 YYNGEE. This CDR3 comprises 13 residues. The germline V and J ends were trimmed by 3 bases and 1 base, with 7 bases remaining between them. DNA for the CDR3: TGTGCCAGCAGCGCTAACGGCCAAGAGACCCAGTACTTC. Translated, it gives CASSANGQETQYF.

The chain employs TRBV25-1 and TRBJ1-1; possibly TRBD1 for D (5 bases). Trimming took off 6 bases at V and 2 bases at J, with 13 bases between the two ends. The CDR3 length is 14 residues. From germline, CDR1 is MGHDK and CDR2 SYGVNS. Here the CDR3 reads CASSSYQGNTEAFF. The CDR3 region has the DNA TGTGCCAGCAGCTCTTACCAGGGAAACACTGAAGCTTTCTTT.